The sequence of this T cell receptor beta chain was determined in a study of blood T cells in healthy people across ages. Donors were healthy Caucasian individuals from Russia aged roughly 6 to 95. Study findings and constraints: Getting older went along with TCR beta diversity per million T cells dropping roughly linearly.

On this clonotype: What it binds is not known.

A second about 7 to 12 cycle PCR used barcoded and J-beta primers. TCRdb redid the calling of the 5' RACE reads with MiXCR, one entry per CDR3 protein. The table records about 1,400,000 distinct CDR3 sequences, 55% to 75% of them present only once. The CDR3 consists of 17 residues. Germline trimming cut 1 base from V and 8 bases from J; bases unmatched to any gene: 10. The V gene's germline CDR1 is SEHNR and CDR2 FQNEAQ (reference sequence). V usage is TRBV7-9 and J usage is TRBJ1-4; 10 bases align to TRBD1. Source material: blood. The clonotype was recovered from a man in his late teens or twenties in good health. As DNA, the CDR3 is TGTGCCAGCAGCTTAGTTTCTACGGGACAGGGGAACGAAAAACTGTTTTTT. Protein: CASSLVSTGQGNEKLFF. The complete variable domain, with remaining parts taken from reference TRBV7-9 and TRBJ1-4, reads DTGVSQNPRHKITKRGQNVTFRCDPISEHNRLYWYRQTLGQGPEFLTYFQNEAQLEKSRLLSDRFSAERPKGSFSTLEIQRTEQGDSAMYLCASSLVSTGQGNEKLFFGSGTQLSVL.